The clone carrying this T cell receptor beta chain was counted many times. The antigen is undetermined. This specimen comes from a study of T cells in Graves' hyperthyroidism and ophthalmopathy. The overall study: The blood sample was taken at first diagnosis, before treatment began.

Fresh peripheral blood, about 10 ml of it, supplied the PBMCs. Study-level findings and limits: Ophthalmopathy was told apart from stable hyperthyroidism by a 13 V-J model. Among thyroid clonotypes expanded above 0.001, most also appeared in blood.

The TCR beta CDR3 regions underwent amplification using RNA transcripts as the source. RT-PCR in the first round (using the HTBI primer set) targeted the TCR CDR3. TCRdb processed the multiplex PCR reads anew with MiXCR; each CDR3 protein has one entry. The data hold fewer than 550,000 distinct CDR3 sequences, with roughly 14% observed a single time. The sequenced sample was blood. This TCR was recovered from a woman aged 18-35 years with Graves' hyperthyroidism.

CDR3 sequence: CASSLRDSANSPLHF. The CDR3 DNA follows: TGTGCCAGCAGCTTGCGGGACAGCGCAAATTCACCCCTCCACTTT. The V and J genes are TRBV5-8 and TRBJ1-6, with TRBD1 matching 7 bases. The CDR3 runs to 15 residues. Germline-derived CDR1 and CDR2 are SGHTS and YDEGEE. J gave up 7 bases and V 1 base, and 5 bases lay outside the gene matches.